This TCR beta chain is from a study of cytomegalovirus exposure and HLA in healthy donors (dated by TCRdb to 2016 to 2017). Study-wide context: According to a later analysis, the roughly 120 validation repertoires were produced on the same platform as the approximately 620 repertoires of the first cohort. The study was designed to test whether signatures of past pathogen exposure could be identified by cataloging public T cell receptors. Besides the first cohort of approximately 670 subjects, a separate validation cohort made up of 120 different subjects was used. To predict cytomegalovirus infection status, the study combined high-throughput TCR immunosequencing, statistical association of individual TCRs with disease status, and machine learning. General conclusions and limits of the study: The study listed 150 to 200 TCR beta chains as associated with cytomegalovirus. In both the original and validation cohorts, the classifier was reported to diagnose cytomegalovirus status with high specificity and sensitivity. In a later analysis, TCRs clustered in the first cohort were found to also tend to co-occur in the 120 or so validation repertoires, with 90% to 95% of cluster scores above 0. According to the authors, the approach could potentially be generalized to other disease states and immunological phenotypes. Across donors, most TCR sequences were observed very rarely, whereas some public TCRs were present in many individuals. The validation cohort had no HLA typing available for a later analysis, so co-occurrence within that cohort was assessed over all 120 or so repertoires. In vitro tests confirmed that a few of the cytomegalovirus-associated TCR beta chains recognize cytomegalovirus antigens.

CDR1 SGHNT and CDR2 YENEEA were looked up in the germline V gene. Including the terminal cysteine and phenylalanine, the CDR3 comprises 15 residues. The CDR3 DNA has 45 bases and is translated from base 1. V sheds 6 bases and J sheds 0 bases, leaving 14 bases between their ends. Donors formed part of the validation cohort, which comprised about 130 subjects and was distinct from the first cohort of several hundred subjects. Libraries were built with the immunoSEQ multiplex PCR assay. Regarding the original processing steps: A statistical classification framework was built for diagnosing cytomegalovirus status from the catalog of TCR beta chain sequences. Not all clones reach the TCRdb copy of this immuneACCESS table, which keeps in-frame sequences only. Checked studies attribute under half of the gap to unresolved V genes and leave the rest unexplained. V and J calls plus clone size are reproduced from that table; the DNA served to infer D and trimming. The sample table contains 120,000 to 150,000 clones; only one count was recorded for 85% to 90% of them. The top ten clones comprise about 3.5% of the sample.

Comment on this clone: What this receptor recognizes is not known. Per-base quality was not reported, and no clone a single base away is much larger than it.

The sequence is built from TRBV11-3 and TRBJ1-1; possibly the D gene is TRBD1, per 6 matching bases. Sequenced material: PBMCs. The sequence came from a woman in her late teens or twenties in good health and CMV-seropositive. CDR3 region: CASRRRDRLNTEAFF. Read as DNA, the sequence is TGTGCCAGCAGAAGGAGAGACAGGCTGAACACTGAAGCTTTCTTT.